The sequence of this TCR beta chain was determined in a study of tumor-infiltrating lymphocytes in primary liver carcinoma. On the study more broadly: Measuring about 4 to 10 cm across, the tumors were staged as T1-T3 N0M0.

The V gene's germline CDR1 is MNHNY and CDR2 SVGAGI (reference sequence). The length of the CDR3 is 10 residues. With around 520 ng total RNA as template and a constant-region primer, TCR beta cDNA was made. Amplification in three nested multiplex PCR rounds with slightly modified ARM-PCR gave rise to TCR beta libraries. For around 9 cycles apiece, the opening two PCR rounds ran with TRBV1-TRBV30 forward primers and a C-beta reverse primer. TCRdb itself ran the multiplex PCR reads through MiXCR, one entry per CDR3 protein. This table has about 320,000 distinct CDR3 sequences, roughly 60% appearing once. Remarks on this clonotype: Given a much more abundant clone one base away, this may be a read error.

Blood RNA came from unsorted whole blood; germline DNA was also extracted. Sequencing used peripheral blood. The V gene is TRBV6-6, the J gene TRBJ1-2; D is uncertain. The origin of this receptor is a middle-aged man with primary liver carcinoma and hepatitis B virus infection. Written as DNA, the CDR3 is TGTGCCAGCGCCGGGGATGGCTACGCCTTC. Amino acid sequence: CASAGDGYAF.